Shown below are 18 T cell receptor beta chains from a single sample sequenced in a study of T-cell reconstitution after alpha-beta-depleted transplantation in children. Unique molecular identifiers were incorporated during preparation of the TCRbeta library. Via MiXCR, TCRdb re-called the PCR reads, giving one row per CDR3 protein. The sample has about 600,000 distinct CDR3 sequences; 23% are singletons. The source material was PBMCs, mostly from graft donor cells, sampled 360 days after TCRalphabeta/CD19-depleted stem cell transplant. These receptors were taken from a boy younger than two who had a stem cell transplant for acute myeloid leukemia, so the T cells may come from the graft donor.

In its sample, this clonotype was seen a few times. This chain joins TRBV7-8 and TRBJ1-2; perhaps TRBD1 as D (5 bases). CDR1 and CDR2 (germline): SGHVS, FQNEAQ. V dropped 1 base and J dropped 8 bases, with 20 bases sitting between them. The CDR3 is 16 residues long. The CDR3 DNA sequence: TGTGCCAGCAGCTTAGAAGTGGGCAGGGAAATTATGGGCTACACCTTC. It translates to CASSLEVGREIMGYTF.

This clonotype was seen many times. The rearrangement uses TRBV29-1 and TRBJ2-1; no firm D call. V was trimmed by 7 bases and J by 0 bases, leaving 13 bases between them. The CDR3 runs 14 residues. CDR1 and CDR2 from the germline V gene are SQVTM and ANQGSEA. The CDR3 nucleotides are TGCAGCGGGGAAGGCGATAGCTCCTACAATGAGCAGTTCTTC. Protein: CSGEGDSSYNEQFF.

This clonotype was counted a few times. CDR3 region: CSARGTQNIQYF. The CDR3 nucleotides are TGCAGTGCTAGGGGCACCCAAAACATTCAGTACTTC. The V gene is TRBV20-1, the J gene TRBJ2-4; D call uncertain. Between the trimmed V and J ends, which lost 3 bases and 5 bases, there was a span of 8 bases. The CDR3 contains 12 residues. From germline, CDR1 is DFQATT and CDR2 SNEGSKA (reference sequence).

This clonotype appeared many times. This chain links TRBV5-1 with TRBJ2-4; weak D call: TRBD2 (5 bases). Trimming stripped 0 bases from V and 1 base from J, with 8 bases between. In germline, CDR1 is SGHRS, CDR2 YFSETQ. The CDR3 has 15 amino acids. The CDR3 bases are TGCGCCAGCAGCTTGGATTCGGGGGCCAAAAACATTCAGTACTTC. It yields the protein CASSLDSGAKNIQYF.

This clonotype occurred many times. The V gene is TRBV20-1, the J gene TRBJ1-1; D might be TRBD1 (5 bases). Trimming cost V 0 bases and J 0 bases, with 14 bases left between them. The CDR3 loop spans 16 amino acids. The V gene's germline CDR1 is DFQATT and CDR2 SNEGSKA (reference sequence). CDR3 loop: CSARDPGLNMNTEAFF. The CDR3 DNA reads as TGCAGTGCTAGAGATCCAGGGTTGAACATGAACACTGAAGCTTTCTTT.

This clonotype showed up just a few times. The chain has TRBV20-1 and TRBJ2-3, with 10 bases that match TRBD2. V shed 5 bases and J 0 bases; nucleotides not matched to a gene: 5. Germline V gene sequence: CDR1 DFQATT, CDR2 SNEGSKA (reference sequence). CDR3 length equals 15 residues. The CDR3, as DNA: TGCAGTGCTCAAAGGACTAGCGGAAGCACAGATACGCAGTATTTT. Its translation: CSAQRTSGSTDTQYF.

This clonotype has only a few counts. The V gene is TRBV7-2, the J gene TRBJ2-1; 11 nucleotides match TRBD2. Germline assignment: CDR1 SGHTA and CDR2 FQGNSA. The junction had 13 bases not matched to a gene; V was cut back by 0 bases and J by 15 bases. The CDR3 consists of 16 residues. CDR3 residues: CASSLARSSGGADVFF. The CDR3 DNA sequence: TGTGCCAGCAGCTTAGCGCGGAGTAGCGGGGGGGCCGATGTGTTCTTC.

This clonotype has only a few counts. The chain couples TRBV27 to TRBJ2-7; no clear D. V was pared by 3 bases and J by 0 bases, with 15 bases between. Per germline, CDR1 MNHEY and CDR2 SMNVEV (reference sequence). The CDR3 length is 16 residues. Here the CDR3 reads CASSFSGPRSSYEQYF. The CDR3 DNA reads TGTGCCAGCAGTTTCTCCGGGCCTAGGAGCTCCTACGAGCAGTACTTC.

The chain is built from TRBV20-1 and TRBJ1-2, with no clear D. Germline CDR1 and CDR2: DFQATT and SNEGSKA (reference sequence). Trimming left V 6 bases short and J 3 bases short, with 17 bases between. The CDR3 has 14 amino acids. The CDR3 DNA reads as TGCAGTGCCCCTACGACCAGCCCCCACTATGGCTACACCTTC. Translated: CSAPTTSPHYGYTF.

V usage is TRBV20-1 and J usage is TRBJ2-5; D is perhaps TRBD2 (6 bases). The CDR3 contains 14 residues. Germline V gives CDR1 DFQATT, CDR2 SNEGSKA (reference sequence). The V gene lost 0 bases and the J gene lost 0 bases, with 8 bases spanning the gap. In nucleotides, the CDR3 is TGCAGTGCTAGAGATCGGGGGTACCAAGAGACCCAGTACTTC. Its translation is CSARDRGYQETQYF.

The chain carries TRBV6-5 and TRBJ2-7; 8 positions match TRBD1. CDR3 length: 11 amino acids. Germline CDR1 reads MNHEY; CDR2 reads SVGAGI. Germline trimming cut 7 bases from V and 6 bases from J; bases unmatched to any gene: 2. The CDR3 region has the DNA TGTGCCAGCAAAACAGGGGGCGAGCAGTACTTC. It translates to CASKTGGEQYF.

V and J are TRBV9 and TRBJ2-2; TRBD2 is a possible D gene (7 bases). The germline V gene encodes CDR1 SGDLS and CDR2 YYNGEE. CDR3 length: 17 amino acids. Trimming removed 4 bases at V and 5 bases at J, with 21 bases between. For the CDR3, the DNA is TGTGCCAGCAGCCCAGCGGGCGGGAGCAGGGGAACCGGGGAGCTGTTTTTT. Amino acid sequence: CASSPAGGSRGTGELFF.

The genes are TRBV5-1 and TRBJ2-7; weak D call: TRBD2 (6 bases). The V and J ends lost 4 bases and 2 bases respectively, with 13 bases between them. Germline V gene lookup returns CDR1 SGHRS and CDR2 YFSETQ. The CDR3 runs to 14 residues. This CDR3 is CASSPGTHTYEQYV. The CDR3 DNA sequence: TGCGCCAGCAGCCCAGGGACTCATACCTACGAGCAGTACGTC.

This clonotype appeared many times. The chain combines TRBV20-1 with TRBJ2-3; the match to TRBD1 covers 9 bases. Looked up from germline, CDR1 is DFQATT and CDR2 is SNEGSKA (reference sequence). The trim removed 2 bases at V and 0 bases at J, leaving 9 bases unmatched. The CDR3 totals 17 residues. The CDR3 DNA reads as TGCAGTGCTAGATCCCCGACAGGGGGGACTAGCACAGATACGCAGTATTTT. This translates into CSARSPTGGTSTDTQYF.

The table lists this clonotype with a few counts. The rearrangement joins TRBV5-1 to TRBJ2-7; no clear D gene. Trimming pared 5 bases from V and 0 bases from J, leaving 12 bases between. The CDR3 spans 14 residues. Looked up from germline, CDR1 is SGHRS and CDR2 is YFSETQ. CDR3 in DNA: TGCGCCAGCAGTCCAGAACCGAACTCCTACGAGCAGTACGTC. Translated: CASSPEPNSYEQYV.

This clonotype turned up a few times. A much larger clonotype is one base distant, so this may be a read error. This chain links TRBV25-1 with TRBJ2-6; no reliable D call. V was clipped by 4 bases and J by 2 bases, with 0 bases between them. Per germline, CDR1 MGHDK and CDR2 SYGVNS. The CDR3 consists of 12 residues. The CDR3 sequence is CASSAGANVLTF. The DNA of the CDR3 is TGTGCCAGCAGTGCTGGGGCCAACGTCCTGACTTTC.

A few counts support this clonotype. J is TRBJ1-2 and V is TRBV6-5; TRBD1 matches at 7 bases. V was clipped by 4 bases and J by 5 bases; unmatched bases: 4. The CDR3 runs 13 residues. Germline-derived CDR1 and CDR2 are MNHEY and SVGAGI. CDR3 DNA: TGTGCCAGCAGTTCGACAGGGAGATATGGCTACACCTTC. Amino acids: CASSSTGRYGYTF.

Many counts were recorded for this clonotype. This chain links TRBV6-5 with TRBJ1-6, with D perhaps matching TRBD1 (6 bases). V was trimmed by 2 bases and J by 9 bases, leaving 20 bases between them. The CDR3 length is 17 residues. Germline assignment: CDR1 MNHEY and CDR2 SVGAGI. CDR3 amino acids: CASSYGTGGQSLSPLHF. The CDR3, as DNA: TGTGCCAGCAGTTACGGGACGGGTGGACAGTCCCTTTCACCCCTCCACTTT.